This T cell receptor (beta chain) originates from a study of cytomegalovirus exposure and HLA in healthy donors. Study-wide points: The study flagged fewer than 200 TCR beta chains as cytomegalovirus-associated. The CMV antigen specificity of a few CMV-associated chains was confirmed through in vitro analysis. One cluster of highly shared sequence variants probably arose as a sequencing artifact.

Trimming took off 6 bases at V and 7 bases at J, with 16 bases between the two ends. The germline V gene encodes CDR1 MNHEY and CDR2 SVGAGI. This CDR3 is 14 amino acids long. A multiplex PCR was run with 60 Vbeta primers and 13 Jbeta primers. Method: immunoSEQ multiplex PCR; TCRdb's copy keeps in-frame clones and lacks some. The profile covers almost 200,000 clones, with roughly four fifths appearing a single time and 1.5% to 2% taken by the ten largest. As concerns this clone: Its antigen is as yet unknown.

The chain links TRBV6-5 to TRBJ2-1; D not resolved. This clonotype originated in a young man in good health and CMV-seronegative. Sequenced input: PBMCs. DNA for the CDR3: TGTGCCAGCAGACTGAGAGATGCCTCTAATGAGCAGTTCTTC. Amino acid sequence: CASRLRDASNEQFF.